This entry concerns a single T cell receptor (beta chain). Division of CD4+ cells produced a CD45RA+ naive subset and a CD45RA-negative memory subset. The sample belongs to a study of shared clonotypes between healthy human individuals. Study details: Plates per donor: three CD4 naive, three CD4 memory, two CD8 naive, one CD8 memory.

The CDR3 is 15 residues long. V gave up 5 bases and J gave up 2 bases, with 13 bases separating them. Germline assignment: CDR1 SEHNR and CDR2 FQNEAQ (reference sequence). TCRdb's table, derived via immunoSEQ multiplex PCR, lists solely in-frame clones and lacks some. The sample consists of roughly 300,000 clones, around 70% of them appearing once. The sequence was collected from a man younger than 40 in good health. The sequenced sample consisted of memory CD4+ T cells sorted from blood. Indicated subset: CD45RA-negative fraction. V and J are TRBV7-9 and TRBJ1-5; D call uncertain. The CDR3 nucleotides read TGTGCCAGCAGCCAAGGCGCGTACGGCAATCAGCCCCAGCATTTT. Amino acid sequence: CASSQGAYGNQPQHF.